The table lists the clone carrying this T cell receptor (beta chain) with many counts. As yet, its antigen is unknown. TCRdb ran MiXCR on the RT-PCR reads and lists one entry per CDR3 protein. Among around 480,000 distinct CDR3 sequences listed, approximately 15% were seen once. The data were taken from a study of response to subunit inactivated influenza vaccine. General study findings and limits: Authors suggested seasonal influenza vaccinations each recruit few new T cells.

Trimming cost V 5 bases and J 7 bases; bases outside gene matches: 19. The CDR3 covers 17 residues. The receptor was derived from a man aged 50-75 years who received an inactivated influenza vaccine. V gene TRBV12-3 or TRBV12-4 combines with J gene TRBJ1-2, with TRBD1 identical over 7 bases. The specimen comprised CD4+ T cells sorted from PBMCs, sampled approximately 25 months after vaccination. CDR3 in DNA: TGTGCCAGCAGTACACAGGGGAGGGGGCATATAAGGGGTGGCTACACCTTC. As protein: CASSTQGRGHIRGGYTF.